A selection of T cell receptor beta chains follows, all from one sample in a study of cytomegalovirus exposure and HLA in healthy donors. Using immunoSEQ multiplex PCR, the repertoire was profiled, and TCRdb retains in-frame clones only, with some absent. Its listing shows about 170,000 clones. Material: PBMCs. The receptors shown here come from a woman aged 55-70 years in good health and CMV-seronegative. CDR3s include the opening cysteine and the closing phenylalanine or tryptophan. Each record gives: CDR3 protein, V gene, J gene.

cdr3_aa: CASRRIPGTGVYEQYF
v_call: TRBV5-1
j_call: TRBJ2-7

cdr3_aa: CATSRDVGGNEQFF
v_call: TRBV15
j_call: TRBJ2-1

cdr3_aa: CASSVEASYNEQFF
v_call: TRBV2
j_call: TRBJ2-1

cdr3_aa: CASSLTSGTYNEQFF
v_call: TRBV7-8
j_call: TRBJ2-1

cdr3_aa: CASSRRGAAAYEQYF
v_call: TRBV5-4
j_call: TRBJ2-7

cdr3_aa: CASSYSLTGGQYEQYF
v_call: TRBV6-5
j_call: TRBJ2-7

cdr3_aa: CSVGGTVDSYEQYF
v_call: TRBV29-1
j_call: TRBJ2-7

cdr3_aa: CASSVTTGLTDTQYF
v_call: TRBV9
j_call: TRBJ2-3

cdr3_aa: CASKRGNRDLDTIYF
v_call: TRBV9
j_call: TRBJ1-3

cdr3_aa: CASSLGTSEYEQYF
v_call: TRBV5-6
j_call: TRBJ2-7

cdr3_aa: CASSPGGRGAGEQFF
v_call: TRBV7-2
j_call: TRBJ2-1

cdr3_aa: CASSREGPTNTGELFF
v_call: TRBV6-6
j_call: TRBJ2-2

cdr3_aa: CASSSYSLNAGELFF
v_call: TRBV5-1
j_call: TRBJ2-2

cdr3_aa: CASSSTGVKLFF
v_call: TRBV2
j_call: TRBJ1-4

cdr3_aa: CASRREPSTDTQYF
v_call: TRBV7-9
j_call: TRBJ2-3

cdr3_aa: CSPPGGSSNTGELFF
v_call: TRBV29-1
j_call: TRBJ2-2

cdr3_aa: CASSLERGAEAFF
v_call: TRBV7-2
j_call: TRBJ1-1

cdr3_aa: CASSLAEAGGLGLQYF
v_call: TRBV7-7
j_call: TRBJ2-5

cdr3_aa: CASSESIAHRESSPLHF
v_call: TRBV10-1
j_call: TRBJ1-6